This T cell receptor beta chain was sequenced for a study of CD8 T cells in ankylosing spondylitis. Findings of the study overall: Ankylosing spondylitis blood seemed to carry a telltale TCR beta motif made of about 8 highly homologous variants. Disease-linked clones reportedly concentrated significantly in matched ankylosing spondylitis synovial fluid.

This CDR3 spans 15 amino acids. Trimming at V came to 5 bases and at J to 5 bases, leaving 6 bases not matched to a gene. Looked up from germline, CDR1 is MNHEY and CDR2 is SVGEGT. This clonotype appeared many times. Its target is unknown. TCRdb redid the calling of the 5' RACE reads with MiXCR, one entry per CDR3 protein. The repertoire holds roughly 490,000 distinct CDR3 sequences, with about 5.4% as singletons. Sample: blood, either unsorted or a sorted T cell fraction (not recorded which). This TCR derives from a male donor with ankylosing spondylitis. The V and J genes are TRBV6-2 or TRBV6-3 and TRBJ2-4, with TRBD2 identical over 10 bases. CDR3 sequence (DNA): TGTGCCAGCAGTCTGGCAGGACTAGCGGAAAACATTCAGTACTTC. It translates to CASSLAGLAENIQYF.